This is a list of T cell receptor beta chains from one sample in a study of CD8+ T cells in alopecia areata. The table came from immunoSEQ multiplex PCR; TCRdb's copy has only in-frame clones and leaves some out. The sample records roughly 190,000 clones, approximately 56% being singletons. The sequenced sample was CD4+ T cells sorted from blood, obtained at week 4, from a patient treated with tofacitinib. Source of these receptors: a human donor with alopecia areata. Each CDR3 is given with its conserved first and last residue. Size is stated for part of the rows, as once, few or many counts, or as a class when the clone is expanded.

clone size: .
CDR3 length: 15
J gene: TRBJ2-3
V gene: TRBV6-5
CDR3 protein: CASSYRGAGTDTQYF

clone size: .
CDR3 length: 15
J gene: TRBJ1-2
V gene: TRBV2
CDR3 protein: CASIMDGSRDYGYTF

clone size: few
CDR3 length: 13
J gene: TRBJ1-1
V gene: TRBV19
CDR3 protein: CASGVQGNTEAFF

clone size: .
CDR3 length: 13
J gene: TRBJ2-5
V gene: TRBV29-1
CDR3 protein: CSARGAGQETQYF

clone size: .
CDR3 length: 13
J gene: TRBJ2-1
V gene: TRBV5-1
CDR3 protein: CASSLDTDNEQFF

clone size: once
CDR3 length: 13
J gene: TRBJ1-5
V gene: TRBV6-5
CDR3 protein: CASSIQRDQPQHF

clone size: .
CDR3 length: 12
J gene: TRBJ1-2
V gene: TRBV5-1
CDR3 protein: CASSSPPDGYTF

clone size: .
CDR3 length: 14
J gene: TRBJ1-2
V gene: TRBV29-1
CDR3 protein: CSVEERRPSYGYTF

clone size: .
CDR3 length: 15
J gene: TRBJ1-2
V gene: TRBV6-5
CDR3 protein: CASSYLGRISYGYTF

clone size: .
CDR3 length: 15
J gene: TRBJ2-7
V gene: TRBV5-1
CDR3 protein: CASSPTAGGSYEQYF

clone size: few
CDR3 length: 13
J gene: TRBJ2-7
V gene: TRBV7-3
CDR3 protein: CASSPDISYEQYF

clone size: .
CDR3 length: 12
J gene: TRBJ2-7
V gene: TRBV27
CDR3 protein: CASSPQGAPQYF

clone size: .
CDR3 length: 13
J gene: TRBJ2-3
V gene: TRBV29-1
CDR3 protein: CSVGIAGADTQYF

clone size: few
CDR3 length: 14
J gene: TRBJ2-7
V gene: TRBV5-1
CDR3 protein: CASSPGTGRLEQYF

clone size: .
CDR3 length: 16
J gene: TRBJ2-7
V gene: TRBV21-1
CDR3 protein: CASSKRRPGHPHEQYF

clone size: .
CDR3 length: 16
J gene: TRBJ2-7
V gene: TRBV27
CDR3 protein: CASGPNEGKGSYEQYF

clone size: .
CDR3 length: 18
J gene: TRBJ2-4
V gene: TRBV4-1
CDR3 protein: CASSQDGPDRGQVNIQYF

clone size: .
CDR3 length: 13
J gene: TRBJ1-2
V gene: TRBV28
CDR3 protein: CASTKTDNYGYTF

clone size: .
CDR3 length: 14
J gene: TRBJ2-5
V gene: TRBV2
CDR3 protein: CASRPGLAHETQYF

clone size: .
CDR3 length: 14
J gene: TRBJ1-4
V gene: TRBV29-1
CDR3 protein: CSVEVPGSNEKLFF

clone size: .
CDR3 length: 15
J gene: TRBJ2-5
V gene: TRBV5-1
CDR3 protein: CASSLGGGAQETQYF

clone size: .
CDR3 length: 13
J gene: TRBJ1-2
V gene: TRBV6-5
CDR3 protein: CASSRTGFDGYTF

clone size: .
CDR3 length: 16
J gene: TRBJ2-1
V gene: TRBV5-1
CDR3 protein: CASSLESSGGYNEQFF

clone size: once
CDR3 length: 14
J gene: TRBJ1-1
V gene: TRBV30
CDR3 protein: CAWKVHREVTEAFF

clone size: .
CDR3 length: 15
J gene: TRBJ2-3
V gene: TRBV9
CDR3 protein: CASSVGVGFTDTQYF

clone size: .
CDR3 length: 14
J gene: TRBJ1-6
V gene: TRBV5-1
CDR3 protein: CATTVGQPNSPLHF

clone size: .
CDR3 length: 13
J gene: TRBJ2-7
V gene: TRBV7-2
CDR3 protein: CASSRGIYYEQYF

clone size: .
CDR3 length: 15
J gene: TRBJ2-5
V gene: TRBV10-3
CDR3 protein: CAISEFGQGGETQYF

clone size: .
CDR3 length: 13
J gene: TRBJ1-4
V gene: TRBV29-1
CDR3 protein: CSVELGPGEKLFF

clone size: .
CDR3 length: 15
J gene: TRBJ2-5
V gene: TRBV28
CDR3 protein: CASSSLSRGKKTQYF

clone size: .
CDR3 length: 13
J gene: TRBJ1-1
V gene: TRBV29-1
CDR3 protein: CSSRGDMNTEAFF